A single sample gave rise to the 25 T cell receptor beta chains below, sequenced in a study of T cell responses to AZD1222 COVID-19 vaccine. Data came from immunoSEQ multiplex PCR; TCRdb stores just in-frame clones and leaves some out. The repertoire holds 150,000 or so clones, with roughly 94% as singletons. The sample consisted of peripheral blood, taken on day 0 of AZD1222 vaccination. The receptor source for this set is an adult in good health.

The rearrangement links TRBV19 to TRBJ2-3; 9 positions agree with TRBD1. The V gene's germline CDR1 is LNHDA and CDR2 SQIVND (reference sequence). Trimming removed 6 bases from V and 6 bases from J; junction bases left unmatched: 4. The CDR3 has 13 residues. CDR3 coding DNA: TGTGCCAGTAGCAGCGGGACAGGGGATACGCAGTATTTT. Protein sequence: CASSSGTGDTQYF. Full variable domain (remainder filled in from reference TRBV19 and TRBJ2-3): DGGITQSPKYLFRKEGQNVTLSCEQNLNHDAMYWYRQDPGQGLRLIYYSQIVNDFQKGDIAEGYSVSREKKESFPLTVTSAQKNPTAFYLCASSSGTGDTQYFGPGTRLTVL.

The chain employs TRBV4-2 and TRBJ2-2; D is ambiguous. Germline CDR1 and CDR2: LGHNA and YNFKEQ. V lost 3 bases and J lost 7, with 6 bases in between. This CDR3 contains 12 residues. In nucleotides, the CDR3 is TGTGCCAGCAGCCATCGTCTCGGGGAGCTGTTTTTT. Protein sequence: CASSHRLGELFF.

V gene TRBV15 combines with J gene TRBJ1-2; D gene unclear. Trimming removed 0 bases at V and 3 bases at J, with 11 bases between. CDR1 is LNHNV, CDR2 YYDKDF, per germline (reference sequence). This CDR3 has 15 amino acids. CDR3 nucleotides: TGTGCCACCAGCAGAGATCTGAAGCCCGACTATGGCTACACCTTC. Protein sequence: CATSRDLKPDYGYTF.

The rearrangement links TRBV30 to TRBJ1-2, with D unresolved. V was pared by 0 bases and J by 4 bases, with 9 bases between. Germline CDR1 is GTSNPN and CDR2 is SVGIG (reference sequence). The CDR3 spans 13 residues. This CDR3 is CAWSVPVPYGYTF. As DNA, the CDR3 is TGTGCCTGGAGTGTACCCGTACCCTATGGCTACACCTTC.

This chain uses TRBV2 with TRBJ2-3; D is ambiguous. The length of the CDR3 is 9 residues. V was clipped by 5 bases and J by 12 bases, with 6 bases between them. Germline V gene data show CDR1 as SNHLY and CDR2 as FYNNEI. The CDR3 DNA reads TGTGCCAGCAGTCCTCCCCAGTATTTT. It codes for CASSPPQYF.

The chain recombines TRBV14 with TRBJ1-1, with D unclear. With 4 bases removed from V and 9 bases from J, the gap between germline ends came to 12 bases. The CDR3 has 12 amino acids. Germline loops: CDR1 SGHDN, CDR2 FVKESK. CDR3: CASSPSPGKAFF. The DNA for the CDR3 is TGTGCCAGCAGCCCATCACCGGGGAAAGCTTTCTTT.

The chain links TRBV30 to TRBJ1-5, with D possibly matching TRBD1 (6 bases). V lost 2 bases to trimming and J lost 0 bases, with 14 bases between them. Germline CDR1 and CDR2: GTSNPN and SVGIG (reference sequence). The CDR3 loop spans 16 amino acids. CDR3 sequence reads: CAWSIAGANSNQPQHF. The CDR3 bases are TGTGCCTGGAGTATCGCGGGGGCGAATAGCAATCAGCCCCAGCATTTT.

The CDR3 nucleotides read TGTGCCAGCAGCCAGACCGAGGGAAACACCATATATTTT. Translating it yields CASSQTEGNTIYF. The rearrangement uses TRBV7-7 and TRBJ1-3; D remains unclear. Germline loops: CDR1 SSHAT, CDR2 FNYEAQ (reference sequence). V was shortened by 5 bases and J by 4 bases, with 9 bases between the two germline ends. This CDR3 comprises 13 residues.

The CDR3 DNA follows: TGTGCCAGCAGCCTTGCCTCGGGCAACACTGAAGCTTTCTTT. Encoded protein: CASSLASGNTEAFF. V and J are TRBV3-1 (or the pseudogene TRBV3-2) and TRBJ1-1; D gene uncertain. CDR1 and CDR2 (germline): LGHDT, YNNKEL (reference sequence). V lost 4 bases to trimming and J lost 2 bases, with 11 bases between them. The CDR3 totals 14 residues.

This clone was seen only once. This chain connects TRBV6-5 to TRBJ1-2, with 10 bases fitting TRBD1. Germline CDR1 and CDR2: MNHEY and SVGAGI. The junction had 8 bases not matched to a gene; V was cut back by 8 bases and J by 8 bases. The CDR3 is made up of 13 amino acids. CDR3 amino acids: CASGTGTGDGYTF. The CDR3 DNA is TGTGCCAGCGGAACCGGGACAGGGGACGGCTACACCTTC.

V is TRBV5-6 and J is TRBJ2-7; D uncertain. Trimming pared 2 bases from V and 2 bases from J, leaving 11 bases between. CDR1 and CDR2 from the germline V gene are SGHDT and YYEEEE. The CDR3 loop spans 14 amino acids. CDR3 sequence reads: CASSFRSGTYEQYF. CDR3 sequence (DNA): TGTGCCAGCAGCTTTCGATCAGGTACCTACGAGCAGTACTTC.

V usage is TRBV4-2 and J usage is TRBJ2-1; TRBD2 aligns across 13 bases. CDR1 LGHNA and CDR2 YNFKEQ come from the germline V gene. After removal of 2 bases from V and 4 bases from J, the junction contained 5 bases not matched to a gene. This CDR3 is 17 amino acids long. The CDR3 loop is CASSQRSLAGGYNEQFF. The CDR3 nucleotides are TGTGCCAGCAGCCAACGTTCACTAGCGGGAGGGTACAATGAGCAGTTCTTC.

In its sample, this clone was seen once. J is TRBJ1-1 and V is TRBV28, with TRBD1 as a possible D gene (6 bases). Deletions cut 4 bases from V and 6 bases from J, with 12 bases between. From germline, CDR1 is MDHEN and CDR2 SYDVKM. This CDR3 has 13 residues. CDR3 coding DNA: TGTGCCAGCAGTTGGTCGGGGGCTGCTGAAGCTTTCTTT. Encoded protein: CASSWSGAAEAFF.

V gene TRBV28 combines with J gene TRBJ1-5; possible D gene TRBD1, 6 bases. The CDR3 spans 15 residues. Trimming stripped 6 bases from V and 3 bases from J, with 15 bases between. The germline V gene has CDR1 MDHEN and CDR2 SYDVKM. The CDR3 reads CASSSPTGLNQPQHF. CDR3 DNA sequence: TGTGCCAGCAGCTCCCCGACAGGCCTCAATCAGCCCCAGCATTTT.

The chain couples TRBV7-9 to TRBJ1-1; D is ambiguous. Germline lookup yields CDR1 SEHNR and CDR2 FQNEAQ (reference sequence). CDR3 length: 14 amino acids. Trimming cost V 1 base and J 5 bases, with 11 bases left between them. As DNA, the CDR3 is TGTGCCAGCAGCTTAGATAGCCGAGGGACTGAAGCTTTCTTT. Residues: CASSLDSRGTEAFF.

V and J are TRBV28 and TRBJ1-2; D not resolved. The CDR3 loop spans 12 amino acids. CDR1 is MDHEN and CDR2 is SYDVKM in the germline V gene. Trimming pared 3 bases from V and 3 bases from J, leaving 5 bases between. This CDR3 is CASSFVDYGYTF. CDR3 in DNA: TGTGCCAGCAGTTTTGTGGACTATGGCTACACCTTC.

The CDR3 DNA is TGCGCCAGCAGCTTGATCGGGGAGGGTAATTCACCCCTCCACTTT. Its translation is CASSLIGEGNSPLHF. The chain uses TRBV5-1 and TRBJ1-6, with D uncertain. V was cut by 1 base and J by 6 bases, with 11 bases left in between. Germline V gene lookup returns CDR1 SGHRS and CDR2 YFSETQ. The CDR3 runs to 15 residues.

CDR3 amino acids: CASSLPQQRTGLFF. The CDR3 DNA follows: TGTGCCAGCAGTTTACCGCAGCAGCGGACAGGGCTGTTCTTC. J is TRBJ2-1 and V is TRBV28; 8 bases map to TRBD1. Germline trimming cut 2 bases from V and 15 bases from J; bases unmatched to any gene: 12. The CDR3 is made up of 14 amino acids. In germline, CDR1 is MDHEN, CDR2 SYDVKM.

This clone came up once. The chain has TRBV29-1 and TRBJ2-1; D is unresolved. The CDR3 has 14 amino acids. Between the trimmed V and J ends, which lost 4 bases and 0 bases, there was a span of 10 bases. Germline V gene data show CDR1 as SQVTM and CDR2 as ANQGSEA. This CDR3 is CSVGDLGSYNEQFF. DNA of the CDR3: TGCAGCGTTGGGGATTTGGGCTCCTACAATGAGCAGTTCTTC.

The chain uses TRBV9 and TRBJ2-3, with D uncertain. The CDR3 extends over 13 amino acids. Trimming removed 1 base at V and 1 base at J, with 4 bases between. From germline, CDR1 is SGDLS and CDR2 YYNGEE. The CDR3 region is CASSVRGTDTQYF. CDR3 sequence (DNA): TGTGCCAGCAGCGTACGAGGCACAGATACGCAGTATTTT. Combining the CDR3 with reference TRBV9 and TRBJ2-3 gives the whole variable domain DSGVTQTPKHLITATGQRVTLRCSPRSGDLSVYWYQQSLDQGLQFLIQYYNGEERAKGNILERFSAQQFPDLHSELNLSSLELGDSALYFCASSVRGTDTQYFGPGTRLTVL.

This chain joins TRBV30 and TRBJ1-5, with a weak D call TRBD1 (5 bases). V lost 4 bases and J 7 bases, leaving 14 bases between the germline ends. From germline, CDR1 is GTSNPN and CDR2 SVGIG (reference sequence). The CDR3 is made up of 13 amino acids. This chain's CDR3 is CAWNRMGEQPQHF. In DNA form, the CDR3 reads TGTGCCTGGAATAGGATGGGGGAGCAGCCCCAGCATTTT.

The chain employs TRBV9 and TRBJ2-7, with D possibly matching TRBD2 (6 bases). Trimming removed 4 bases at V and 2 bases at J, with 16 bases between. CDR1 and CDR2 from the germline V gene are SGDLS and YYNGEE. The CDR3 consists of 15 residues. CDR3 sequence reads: CASSQGPGGTYEQYF. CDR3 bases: TGTGCCAGCAGCCAAGGCCCCGGGGGAACCTACGAGCAGTACTTC.

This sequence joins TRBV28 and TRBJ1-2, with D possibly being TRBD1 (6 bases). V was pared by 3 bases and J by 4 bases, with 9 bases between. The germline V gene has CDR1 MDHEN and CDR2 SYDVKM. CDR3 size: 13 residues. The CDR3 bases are TGTGCCAGCAGTTTGATAGGGGGCTATGGCTACACCTTC. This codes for CASSLIGGYGYTF.

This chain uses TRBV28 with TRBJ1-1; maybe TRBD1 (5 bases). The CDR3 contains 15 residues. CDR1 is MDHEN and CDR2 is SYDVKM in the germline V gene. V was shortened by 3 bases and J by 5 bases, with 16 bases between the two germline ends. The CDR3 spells CASSFWGNLGTEAFF. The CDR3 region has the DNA TGTGCCAGCAGTTTTTGGGGGAATCTGGGGACTGAAGCTTTCTTT.

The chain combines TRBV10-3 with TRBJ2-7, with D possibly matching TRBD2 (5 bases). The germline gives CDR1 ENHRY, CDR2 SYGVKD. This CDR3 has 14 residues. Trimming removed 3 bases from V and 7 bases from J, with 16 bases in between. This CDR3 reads CAISDGLASGEQYF. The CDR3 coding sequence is TGTGCCATCAGTGACGGTCTAGCCTCGGGGGAGCAGTACTTC.